The clone carrying this T cell receptor beta chain showed up many times. Antigen specificity is unknown. The data stem from a study of T cells in Graves' hyperthyroidism and ophthalmopathy. Overall study: Peripheral blood was acquired at first diagnosis, ahead of any therapy whatsoever. General study points: Most clonotypes expanded in the thyroid (above 0.001) were also present in blood.

In germline, CDR1 is MDHEN, CDR2 SYDVKM. The CDR3 extends over 14 amino acids. The germline V and J ends were trimmed by 5 bases and 4 bases, with 14 bases remaining between them. RNA transcripts were the template for amplifying TCR beta CDR3 regions. The HTBI primer set served for first-round RT-PCR of the TCR CDR3. A single record per CDR3 protein comes from TCRdb applying MiXCR to the multiplex PCR reads. Of 250,000 to 350,000 distinct CDR3 sequences listed, approximately 23% were seen once; the top ten hold approximately 60%. PBMCs stemmed from less than 13 ml fresh peripheral blood. The sequenced material came from blood. V usage is TRBV28 and J usage is TRBJ1-1; possibly TRBD1 for D (6 bases). The TCR originated in a man aged 25 to 40 with Graves' ophthalmopathy. The CDR3 loop reads CASSTPQGSTEAFF. Here the CDR3 DNA reads TGTGCCAGCAGTACCCCACAGGGTAGCACTGAAGCTTTCTTT.